This entry describes one T cell receptor beta chain. Using immunoSEQ multiplex PCR, the repertoire was profiled, and TCRdb retains in-frame clones only, with some absent. The repertoire holds about 21,000 clones, with 60% to 80% as singletons. Germline V gives CDR1 MNHNS, CDR2 SASEGT. Trimming removed 7 bases at V and 4 bases at J, with 13 bases between. This CDR3 is 13 amino acids long. This sample was taken from a study of tumor-infiltrating lymphocytes in localized non-small cell lung cancer. Study at large: The cohort mixed smokers and never-smokers, several histologies, and some post-neoadjuvant-chemotherapy samples.

Sequenced sample: lung tumor tissue. This TCR was sampled from a human donor with non-small cell lung cancer. The chain employs TRBV6-1 and TRBJ2-5, with a weak D call TRBD1 (5 bases). CDR3 sequence: CASIRNRLETQYF. The CDR3 DNA reads TGTGCCAGCATTAGAAACAGGTTAGAGACCCAGTACTTC.